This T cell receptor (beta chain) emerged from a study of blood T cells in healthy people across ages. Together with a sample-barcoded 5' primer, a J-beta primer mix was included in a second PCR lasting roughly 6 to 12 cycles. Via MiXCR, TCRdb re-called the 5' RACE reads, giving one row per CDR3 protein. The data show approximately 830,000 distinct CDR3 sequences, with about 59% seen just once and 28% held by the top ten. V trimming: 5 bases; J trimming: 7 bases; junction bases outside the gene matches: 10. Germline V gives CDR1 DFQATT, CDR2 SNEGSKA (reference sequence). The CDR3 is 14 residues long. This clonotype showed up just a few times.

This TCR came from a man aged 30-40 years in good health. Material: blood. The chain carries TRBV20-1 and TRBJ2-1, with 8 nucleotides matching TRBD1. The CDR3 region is CSARSRTGWNEQFF. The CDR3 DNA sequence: TGCAGTGCTCGCTCCCGGACAGGGTGGAATGAGCAGTTCTTC.